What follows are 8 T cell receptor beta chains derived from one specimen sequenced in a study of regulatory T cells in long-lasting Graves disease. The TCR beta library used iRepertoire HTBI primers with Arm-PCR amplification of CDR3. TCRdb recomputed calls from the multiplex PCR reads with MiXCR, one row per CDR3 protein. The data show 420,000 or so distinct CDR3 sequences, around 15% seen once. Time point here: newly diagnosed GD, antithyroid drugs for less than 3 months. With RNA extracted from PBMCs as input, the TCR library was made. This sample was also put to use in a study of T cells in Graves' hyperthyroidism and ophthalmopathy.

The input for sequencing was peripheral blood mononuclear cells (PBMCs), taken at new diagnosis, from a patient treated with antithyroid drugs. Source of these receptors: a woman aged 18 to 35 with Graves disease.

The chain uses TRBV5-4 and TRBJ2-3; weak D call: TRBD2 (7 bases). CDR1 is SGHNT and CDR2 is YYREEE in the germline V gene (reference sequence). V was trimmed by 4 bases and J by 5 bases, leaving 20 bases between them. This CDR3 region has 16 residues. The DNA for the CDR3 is TGTGCCAGCAGCCTAGCCGGGACAAGGGGGGGAGATACGCAGTATTTT. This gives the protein CASSLAGTRGGDTQYF. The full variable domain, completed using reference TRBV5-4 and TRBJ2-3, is ETGVTQSPTHLIKTRGQQVTLRCSSQSGHNTVSWYQQALGQGPQFIFQYYREEENGRGNFPPRFSGLQFPNYSSELNVNALELDDSALYLCASSLAGTRGGDTQYFGPGTRLTVL.

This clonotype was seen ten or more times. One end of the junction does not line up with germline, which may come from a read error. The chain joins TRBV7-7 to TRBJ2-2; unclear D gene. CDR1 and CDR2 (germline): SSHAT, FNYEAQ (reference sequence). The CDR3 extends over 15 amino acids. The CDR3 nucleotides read TGTGCTAGCAGCTTTAGCACAGCCAACACCGGGGAGCTGTTTTTT. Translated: CASSFSTANTGELFF.

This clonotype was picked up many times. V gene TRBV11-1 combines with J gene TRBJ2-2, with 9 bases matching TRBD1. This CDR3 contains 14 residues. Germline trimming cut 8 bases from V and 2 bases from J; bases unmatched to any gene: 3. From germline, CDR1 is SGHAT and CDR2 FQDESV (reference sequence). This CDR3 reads CASGTGRNTGELFF. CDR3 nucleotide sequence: TGTGCCAGCGGGACAGGGAGAAACACCGGGGAGCTGTTTTTT.

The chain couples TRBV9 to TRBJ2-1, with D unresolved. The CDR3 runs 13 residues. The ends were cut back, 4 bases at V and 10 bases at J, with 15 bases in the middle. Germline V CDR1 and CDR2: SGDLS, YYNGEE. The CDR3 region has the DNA TGTGCCAGCAGCCCCGAAGGAGACGTCGAGCAGTTCTTC. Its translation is CASSPEGDVEQFF.

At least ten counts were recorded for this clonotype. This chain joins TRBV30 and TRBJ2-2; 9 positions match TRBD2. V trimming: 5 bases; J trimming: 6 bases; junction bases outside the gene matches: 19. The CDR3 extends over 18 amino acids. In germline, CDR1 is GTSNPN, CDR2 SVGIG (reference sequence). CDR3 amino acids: CAWSLQGGAGGLSGELFF. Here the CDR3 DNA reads TGTGCCTGGTCCCTCCAAGGAGGAGCGGGAGGCTTATCCGGGGAGCTGTTTTTT.

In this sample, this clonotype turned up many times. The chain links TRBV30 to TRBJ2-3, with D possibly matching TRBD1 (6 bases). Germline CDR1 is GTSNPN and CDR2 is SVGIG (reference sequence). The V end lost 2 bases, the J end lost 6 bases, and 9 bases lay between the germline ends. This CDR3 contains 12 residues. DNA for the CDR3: TGTGCCTGGAGTTCTACAGGGGATACGCAGTATTTT. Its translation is CAWSSTGDTQYF.

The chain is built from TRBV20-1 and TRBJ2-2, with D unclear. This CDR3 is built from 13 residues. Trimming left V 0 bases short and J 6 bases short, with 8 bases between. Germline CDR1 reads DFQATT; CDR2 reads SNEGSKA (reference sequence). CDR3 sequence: CSARDVFAGELFF. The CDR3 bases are TGCAGTGCTAGAGATGTGTTTGCCGGGGAGCTGTTTTTT.

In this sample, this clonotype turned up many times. The CDR3 spells CASSYSSGGVSYEQYF. CDR3 coding DNA: TGTGCCAGCAGTTACTCGAGTGGTGGCGTCTCCTACGAGCAGTACTTC. The chain employs TRBV6-5 and TRBJ2-7; no definite D call. CDR1 and CDR2 from the germline V gene are MNHEY and SVGAGI. Trimming cost V 0 bases and J 0 bases, with 12 bases left between them. The CDR3 totals 16 residues.